The rows below give T cell receptor beta chains drawn from one sample of a study of T cells in Graves' hyperthyroidism and ophthalmopathy. TCRdb re-analysed the multiplex PCR reads in MiXCR, keeping a single row per CDR3 protein. The sample yields under 700,000 distinct CDR3 sequences, around 45% seen once. The specimen was peripheral blood or thyroid tissue (not recorded which). All receptors come from a young woman with Graves' hyperthyroidism. Each CDR3 is given with its conserved first and last residue. Fields, in order: clone size, J gene, D gene, CDR3 length, V gene, CDR3 protein, CDR3 DNA. D genes are given only for firm matches. Size is stated for part of the rows, as once, few or many counts, or as a class when the clone is expanded.

- TRBJ1-2 - 12 TRBV20-1 CSANAPPVGCTF TGCAGTGCCAACGCCCCCCCGGTCGGCTGCACCTTC
- TRBJ1-2 - 15 TRBV6-5 CASSYYAGTNYGYTF TGTGCCAGCAGTTATTATGCAGGGACTAACTATGGCTACACCTTC
- TRBJ2-7 TRBD1 17 TRBV7-3 CASSVEDGTGGGYEQYF TGTGCCAGCAGCGTTGAAGACGGGACAGGAGGCGGTTACGAGCAGTACTTC
once TRBJ1-2 - 16 TRBV7-2 CASSLAGLLTNYGYTF TGCGCCAGCAGCTTAGCGGGGCTACTCACGAACTATGGCTACACCTTC
- TRBJ2-2 TRBD1 17 TRBV10-1 CASSPPSGTGDVGELFF TGCGCCAGCAGCCCCCCCTCCGGGACAGGGGACGTCGGGGAGCTGTTTTTT
few TRBJ2-7 TRBD1 15 TRBV14 CASRLREGTAYEQYF TGTGCCAGCAGACTCAGGGAAGGGACAGCCTACGAGCAGTACTTC
many TRBJ2-6 - 15 TRBV7-6 CASSPMGSGANVLTF TGTGCCAGCAGCCCGATGGGGTCTGGGGCCAACGTCCTGACTTTC
- TRBJ1-3 TRBD1 17 TRBV7-2 CASSSGGTPGAGNTIYF TGTGCCAGCAGCTCAGGGGGGACTCCAGGAGCTGGAAACACCATATATTTT
once TRBJ1-1 - 13 TRBV20-1 CSARKAGGTEAFF TGCAGTGCTAGAAAAGCAGGCGGCACTGAAGCTTTCTTT
few TRBJ1-1 - 12 TRBV20-1 CSAGTVGTEAFF TGCAGTGCCGGGACGGTGGGCACTGAAGCTTTCTTT
few TRBJ2-7 - 15 TRBV19 CASSIRPGISYEQYF TGTGCCAGTAGTATTAGGCCGGGGATTTCCTACGAGCAGTACTTC
few TRBJ2-2 TRBD2 14 TRBV20-1 CSTTSGSTGGELFF TGCAGTACTACTAGCGGGAGCACGGGCGGGGAGCTGTTTTTT
few TRBJ1-4 TRBD1 15 TRBV7-3 CASSLGQGGNEKLFF TGTGCCAGCAGCCTGGGACAGGGCGGTAATGAAAAACTGTTTTTT
few TRBJ2-5 - 16 TRBV7-2 CASSLGVTPWEETQYF TGTGCCAGCAGCTTGGGGGTTACCCCATGGGAGGAGACCCAGTACTTC
few TRBJ1-3 TRBD1 16 TRBV2 CASNLRQGADGNTIYF TGTGCCAGCAATCTACGTCAGGGGGCGGATGGAAACACCATATATTTT
few TRBJ1-4 - 11 TRBV25-1 CASSDHEKLFF TGTGCCAGCAGTGATCATGAAAAACTGTTTTTT
- TRBJ1-1 - 14 TRBV7-9 CASSPQQGDTEAFF TGTGCCAGCTCACCACAACAGGGTGATACTGAAGCTTTCTTT
once TRBJ2-7 - 14 TRBV10-3 CASSLGEVFSEQYF TGTGCCAGCAGTTTGGGGGAGGTCTTTTCCGAGCAGTACTTC
- TRBJ2-7 - 12 TRBV12-3/TRBV12-4 CASSLAVNEQYF TGTGCCAGCAGTTTAGCAGTTAACGAGCAGTACTTC
many TRBJ1-2 TRBD1 11 TRBV29-1 CSVPGQRGYTF TGCAGCGTACCGGGACAGAGGGGCTACACCTTC
- TRBJ2-6 TRBD1 17 TRBV24-1 CASSPRDRVAGANVLTF TGTGCCAGCAGCCCCCGGGACAGGGTCGCTGGGGCCAACGTCCTGACTTTC
- TRBJ1-3 - 12 TRBV10-3 CAISLGENTIYF TGTGCCATTTCCTTAGGGGAGAACACCATATATTTT
few TRBJ1-5 - 14 TRBV5-1 CASSLDTLNQPQHF TGCGCCAGCAGCTTAGACACATTGAATCAGCCCCAGCATTTT
- TRBJ2-7 TRBD2 13 TRBV10-3 CAISREGLYEQYF TGTGCCATCAGTAGGGAGGGACTCTACGAGCAGTACTTC
- TRBJ1-5 - 16 TRBV2 CASSQGGSNSNQPQHF TGCGCCAGCAGCCAAGGGGGGAGTAATAGCAATCAGCCCCAGCATTTT
many TRBJ2-5 TRBD2 14 TRBV7-2 CATQLAGGQETQYF TGTGCCACACAACTAGCGGGAGGTCAAGAGACCCAGTACTTC
few TRBJ2-7 - 16 TRBV10-3 CAISESLGTQSYEQYF TGTGCCATCAGTGAGTCGTTAGGGACACAATCCTACGAGCAGTACTTC
- TRBJ2-7 - 12 TRBV19 CASSIGFYEQYF TGTGCCAGTAGTATAGGATTCTACGAGCAGTACTTC
many TRBJ1-3 TRBD1 14 TRBV13 CASSFGQGGNTIYF TGTGCCAGCAGCTTTGGACAGGGTGGAAACACCATATATTTT
- TRBJ2-7 - 12 TRBV10-3 CAISDWEYEQYF TGTGCCATCAGTGACTGGGAGTACGAGCAGTACTTC
- TRBJ1-5 - 14 TRBV29-1 CSVERGLGNQPQHF TGCAGCGTTGAAAGAGGGCTGGGCAATCAGCCCCAGCATTTT
once TRBJ2-2 - 11 TRBV24-1 CATSDSRELFF TGTGCCACCAGTGATTCGAGGGAGCTGTTTTTT
few TRBJ2-7 TRBD2 14 TRBV6-5 CASRTSGGSYEQYF TGTGCCAGCAGGACTAGCGGGGGGTCCTACGAGCAGTACTTC
- TRBJ2-2 - 14 TRBV7-9 CASSQEDGVGELFF TGTGCCAGCAGCCAAGAGGACGGGGTCGGGGAGCTGTTTTTT
- TRBJ2-7 - 14 TRBV2 CASRAGFGLGEQYF TGTGCCAGCAGGGCAGGGTTCGGCCTCGGGGAGCAGTACTTC
- TRBJ1-2 - 13 TRBV29-1 CSAAGTRNYGYTF TGCAGCGCAGCCGGGACACGTAACTATGGCTACACCTTC
- TRBJ2-4 - 13 TRBV10-3 CAISELSKNIQYF TGTGCCATCAGTGAACTATCCAAAAACATTCAGTACTTC
- TRBJ1-6 TRBD1 18 TRBV5-1 CASSPARIRGRGNSPLHF TGCGCCAGCAGCCCTGCAAGGATCAGGGGGCGCGGTAATTCACCCCTCCACTTT
- TRBJ2-7 - 13 TRBV7-8 CASSQRYTGEQYF TGTGCCAGCAGCCAACGCTACACGGGGGAGCAGTACTTC
many TRBJ1-2 - 12 TRBV29-1 CSLRQGRYGYTF TGCAGCCTCCGTCAAGGGCGGTATGGCTACACCTTC
many TRBJ1-2 - 11 TRBV2 CASGASYGYTF TGTGCCAGCGGGGCCAGCTATGGCTACACCTTC
- TRBJ1-2 - 17 TRBV19 CASSMSLYGRKPYGYTF TGTGCCAGTAGTATGTCTCTGTACGGCAGGAAACCCTATGGCTACACCTTC
few TRBJ2-5 - 14 TRBV19 CASSKRDGQETQYF TGTGCCAGTAGTAAACGGGACGGCCAAGAGACCCAGTACTTC
- TRBJ1-5 TRBD1 14 TRBV20-1 CSAFRTGSDQPQHF TGCAGTGCTTTCCGGACAGGGAGCGATCAGCCCCAGCATTTT
- TRBJ2-7 TRBD1 15 TRBV10-3 CAIGEPGTATYEQYF TGTGCCATCGGGGAACCCGGGACAGCGACCTACGAGCAGTACTTC
- TRBJ1-5 - 15 TRBV7-9 CASSIITGRNQPQHF TGTGCCAGTAGTATAATCACGGGGAGGAATCAGCCCCAGCATTTT
few TRBJ1-3 - 13 TRBV5-1 CASSLDAGNTIYF TGCGCCAGCAGCTTGGACGCTGGAAACACCATATATTTT
- TRBJ1-2 - 14 TRBV25-1 CASSAVGPYHGYTF TGTGCCAGCAGCGCCGTCGGACCCTACCATGGCTACACCTTC
- TRBJ2-7 - 15 TRBV27 CASSPESGATYEQYF TGTGCCAGCAGCCCAGAGAGCGGAGCTACCTACGAGCAGTACTTC
- TRBJ2-5 - 14 TRBV10-3 CATSGYDIQETQHF TGTGCCACCAGTGGGTACGACATCCAAGAGACCCAGCACTTC
- TRBJ2-7 - 14 TRBV7-3 CASSLSRGSGEQYF TGTGCCAGCAGCTTGTCCAGGGGCAGCGGCGAGCAGTACTTC
- TRBJ1-5 TRBD1 16 TRBV24-1 CATSDPGTGSTQPQHF TGTGCCACCAGTGATCCCGGGACAGGTTCGACTCAGCCCCAGCATTTT
- TRBJ1-4 - 15 TRBV9 CASSVGAAANEKLFF TGTGCCAGCAGCGTAGGGGCGGCGGCTAATGAAAAACTGTTTTTT
many TRBJ2-2 TRBD2 15 TRBV2 CASSYSGRGTGELFF TGTGCCAGCAGTTATAGCGGGAGGGGCACCGGGGAGCTGTTTTTT
many TRBJ1-1 - 15 TRBV10-3 CAIRPLDGMNTEAFF TGTGCCATCAGACCTTTGGACGGAATGAACACTGAAGCTTTCTTT
- TRBJ2-5 - 14 TRBV7-8 CASSSPGAEETPYF TGTGCCAGCAGCTCACCTGGGGCAGAAGAGACCCCGTACTTC
many TRBJ1-6 - 9 TRBV7-9 CASFPPLHF TGTGCCTCCTTCCCACCCCTCCACTTT
many TRBJ2-5 - 13 TRBV29-1 CSAPHGRAETQYF TGCAGCGCCCCTCACGGGAGAGCAGAGACCCAGTACTTC
many TRBJ2-5 - 11 TRBV20-1 CSARGRETQYF TGCAGTGCTAGAGGGCGAGAAACCCAGTACTTC